The present entry profiles one T cell receptor beta chain with its context. The target antigen is unknown. As for treatment: roughly 10-day PBMC culture with coronavirus spike peptide pools or control peptides (ViraFEST assay). Investigators obtained the unexposed donor's CD4+ T cells before the COVID-19 pandemic (2011-2018). The ViraFEST method relied on peptide pools to expand antigen-specific T cells, followed by TCR sequencing. Researchers reported culturing 2 million or so PBMCs per well with approximately 10 IU/ml IL-2 and about 9 ug/ml peptide pools. Germline values: CDR1 SGHRS, CDR2 YFSETQ. CDR3 length: 14 amino acids. The ends were cut back, 0 bases at V and 3 bases at J, with 10 bases in the middle. Sequencing of the DNA from cultured CD4+ T cells was carried out with the Oncomine TCR Beta short-read assay. TCRdb passed the PCR reads through MiXCR, listing each CDR3 protein once. The repertoire includes approximately 8,600 distinct CDR3 sequences, 47% of them detected once, and about a quarter sits in the top ten.

These data come from a study of vaccination and CD4 T cells after COVID-19. On the study more broadly: Every participant was given two doses of BNT162b2 or mRNA-1273 vaccine. Control cultures were given a CEFX pool, an HIV-1 Nef pool, or no peptide.

The V and J genes are TRBV5-1 and TRBJ2-7, with D tentatively TRBD1 (6 bases). The receptor comes from a human donor in good health. The sample consisted of CD4+ T cells from blood, cultured in vitro. The DNA for the CDR3 is TGCGCCAGCAGCTTGGGACAGGCGCTCTACGAGCAGTACTTC. This encodes CASSLGQALYEQYF. Complete variable domain (other parts from reference TRBV5-1 and TRBJ2-7): KAGVTQTPRYLIKTRGQQVTLSCSPISGHRSVSWYQQTPGQGLQFLFEYFSETQRNKGNFPGRFSGRQFSNSRSEMNVSTLELGDSALYLCASSLGQALYEQYFGPGTRLTVT.